This is a list of T cell receptor beta chains from one sample in a study of blood T cell repertoires in COVID-19. Using immunoSEQ multiplex PCR, the repertoire was profiled, and TCRdb retains in-frame clones only, with some absent. The table lists a few hundred thousand clones, 70% to 90% of them singletons. Sequences were obtained from PBMCs or T cells enriched from blood (not recorded which). These receptors were collected from a woman aged 35 to 49 who had recovered from COVID-19. The CDR3 runs from the conserved cysteine through the conserved F or W. D genes are given only for firm matches. Clone size, where shown, is once, few, many, or a class for clones that have expanded.

j_call,d_call,cdr3_length,v_call,clone_size,cdr3_aa,cdr3_nt
TRBJ1-2,TRBD1,14,TRBV6-2/TRBV6-3,NA,CASSYSDRDYGYTF,TGTGCCAGCAGTTACTCCGACAGGGACTATGGCTACACCTTC
TRBJ2-3,TRBD2,16,TRBV11-3,NA,CASSLGLGLASDTQYF,TGTGCCAGCAGCTTAGGACTGGGACTAGCGTCAGATACGCAGTATTTT
TRBJ2-3,TRBD2,16,TRBV4-3,NA,CASSQDGTSGSEAQYF,TGCGCCAGCAGCCAAGATGGGACTAGCGGGAGTGAGGCGCAGTATTTT
TRBJ2-2,NA,13,TRBV6-5,NA,CASLGLNTGELFF,TGTGCCAGCCTGGGACTGAACACCGGGGAGCTGTTTTTT
TRBJ2-2,NA,14,TRBV15,NA,CATSRDTNTGELFF,TGTGCCACCAGCAGGGACACGAACACCGGGGAGCTGTTTTTT
TRBJ2-7,TRBD2,15,TRBV9,once,CASSPRLAGAYEQYF,TGTGCCAGCAGCCCCCGACTAGCCGGGGCCTACGAGCAGTACTTC
TRBJ2-7,NA,13,TRBV6-5,NA,CASSYDRAYEQYF,TGTGCCAGCAGTTACGACAGAGCCTACGAGCAGTACTTC
TRBJ1-1,NA,15,TRBV7-9,NA,CASSLQGPMNTEAFF,TGTGCCAGCAGCCTTCAGGGCCCCATGAACACTGAAGCTTTCTTT
TRBJ1-2,NA,15,TRBV12-5,NA,CASGLGQSGTIYYTF,TGTGCTAGTGGTTTGGGACAATCCGGGACAATTTACTACACCTTC
TRBJ1-4,NA,19,TRBV11-2,NA,CASSLRLRRIAGTNEKLFF,TGTGCCAGCAGCTTAAGGCTGCGGAGGATAGCGGGAACTAATGAAAAACTGTTTTTT
TRBJ1-5,NA,15,TRBV6-2/TRBV6-3,NA,CASSRRGDSNQPQHF,TGTGCCAGCAGTCGCCGGGGGGATAGCAATCAGCCCCAGCATTTT
TRBJ1-2,TRBD1,16,TRBV10-3,NA,CAISAEIGTGDHGYTF,TGTGCCATCAGTGCCGAGATCGGGACAGGGGATCACGGCTACACCTTC
TRBJ2-3,NA,13,TRBV24-1,NA,CATSGQGGDTQYF,TGTGCCACCAGTGGGCAGGGGGGCGATACGCAGTATTTT
TRBJ2-7,TRBD1,15,TRBV4-3,NA,CASSQADRDFYEQYF,TGCGCCAGCAGCCAAGCGGACAGGGACTTCTACGAGCAGTACTTC
TRBJ1-5,TRBD1,17,TRBV7-9,NA,CASSPGQGGPTGQPQHF,TGTGCCAGCAGCCCAGGACAGGGAGGCCCCACAGGTCAGCCCCAGCATTTT
TRBJ2-7,TRBD2,16,TRBV25-1,NA,CASSGELGLQSYEQYF,TGTGCCAGCAGTGGGGAGCTGGGACTACAGTCCTACGAGCAGTACTTC
TRBJ1-4,NA,13,TRBV27,NA,CASHKGGNEKLFF,TGTGCCAGCCATAAAGGGGGTAATGAAAAACTGTTTTTT
TRBJ1-2,NA,14,TRBV10-3,NA,CAISEQGVHYGYTF,TGTGCCATCAGTGAGCAAGGGGTGCACTATGGCTACACCTTC
TRBJ1-1,NA,13,TRBV3-1/TRBV3-2,NA,CASSQDGRGEAFF,TGTGCCAGCAGCCAAGATGGGAGGGGTGAAGCTTTCTTT
TRBJ2-7,NA,14,TRBV18,NA,CASSPRTDTYEQYF,TGTGCCAGCTCCCCACGGACAGATACCTACGAGCAGTACTTC
TRBJ2-5,TRBD2,20,TRBV11-3,NA,CASSLPTLILAGASGETQYF,TGTGCCAGCAGCCTACCAACCCTTATACTAGCGGGAGCCTCAGGGGAGACCCAGTACTTC
TRBJ1-6,TRBD1,12,TRBV12-3/TRBV12-4,NA,CASRTGNSPLHF,TGTGCCAGCAGGACAGGGAATTCACCCCTCCACTTT
TRBJ2-1,NA,13,TRBV24-1,NA,CATSDEGINEQFF,TGTGCCACCAGTGACGAGGGAATCAATGAGCAGTTCTTC
TRBJ1-1,TRBD1,14,TRBV2,NA,CASSARARDSEAFF,TGTGCCAGCAGTGCAAGAGCCCGGGACAGTGAAGCTTTCTTT
TRBJ2-7,NA,14,TRBV10-3,NA,CAISDPGAPYEQYF,TGTGCCATCAGTGATCCTGGGGCCCCCTACGAGCAGTACTTC